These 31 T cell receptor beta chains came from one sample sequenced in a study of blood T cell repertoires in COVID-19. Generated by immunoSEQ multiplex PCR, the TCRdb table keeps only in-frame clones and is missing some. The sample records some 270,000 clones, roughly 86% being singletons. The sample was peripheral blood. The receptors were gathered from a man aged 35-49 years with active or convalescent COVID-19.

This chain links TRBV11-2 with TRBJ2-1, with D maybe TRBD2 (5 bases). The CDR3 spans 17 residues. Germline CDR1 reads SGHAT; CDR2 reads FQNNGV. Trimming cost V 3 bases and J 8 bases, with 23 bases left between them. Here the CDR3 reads CASSFTRRTARFHEQFF. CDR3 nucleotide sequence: TGTGCCAGCAGCTTTACGAGAAGGACTGCCCGTTTCCATGAGCAGTTCTTC.

CDR3 coding DNA: TGCGCCAGCAGCCAAGACCCCGGGACTAGCACCACGGGTGGTGAGCAGTTCTTC. Translation gives CASSQDPGTSTTGGEQFF. This sequence joins TRBV4-1 and TRBJ2-1; TRBD2 agrees at 9 bases. The CDR3 length is 18 residues. Germline CDR1 reads MGHRA; CDR2 reads YSYEKL. With 0 bases clipped from V and 9 bases from J, the junction kept 15 bases outside the gene matches.

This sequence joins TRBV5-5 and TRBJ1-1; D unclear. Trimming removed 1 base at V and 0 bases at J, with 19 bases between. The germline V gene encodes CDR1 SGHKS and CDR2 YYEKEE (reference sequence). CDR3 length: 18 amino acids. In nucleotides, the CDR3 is TGTGCCAGCAGCTTGCTCGGTTGGTCAGGAGGCATGAACACTGAAGCTTTCTTT. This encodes CASSLLGWSGGMNTEAFF.

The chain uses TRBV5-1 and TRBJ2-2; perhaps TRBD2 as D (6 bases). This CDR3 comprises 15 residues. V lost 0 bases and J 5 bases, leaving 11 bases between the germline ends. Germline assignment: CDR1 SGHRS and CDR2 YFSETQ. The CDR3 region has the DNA TGCGCCAGCAGCTTGGCGGTCGCGGGGACCGGGGAGCTGTTTTTT. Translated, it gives CASSLAVAGTGELFF.

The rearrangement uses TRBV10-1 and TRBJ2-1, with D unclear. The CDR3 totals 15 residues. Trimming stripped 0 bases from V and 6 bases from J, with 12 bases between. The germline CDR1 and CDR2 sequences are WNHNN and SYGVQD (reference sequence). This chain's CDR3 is CASSESLWRINEQFF. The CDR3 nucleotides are TGCGCCAGCAGTGAGTCTCTATGGAGAATCAATGAGCAGTTCTTC.

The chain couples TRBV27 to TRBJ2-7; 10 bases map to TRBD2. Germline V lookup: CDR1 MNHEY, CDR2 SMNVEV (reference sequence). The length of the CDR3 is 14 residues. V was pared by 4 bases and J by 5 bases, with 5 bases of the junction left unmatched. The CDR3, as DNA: TGTGCCAGCAGTTCTAGCGGGAGTGTTAACGAGCAGTACTTC. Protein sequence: CASSSSGSVNEQYF.

The CDR3 loop reads CAISGDYPGTSGAEAFF. The CDR3 nucleotides read TGTGCCATCAGTGGAGACTATCCGGGGACCTCGGGGGCTGAAGCTTTCTTT. V is TRBV10-3 and J is TRBJ1-1, with a possible D match to TRBD1 (5 bases). The CDR3 runs to 17 residues. CDR1 is ENHRY, CDR2 SYGVKD, per germline. The ends were cut back, 4 bases at V and 6 bases at J, with 24 bases in the middle.

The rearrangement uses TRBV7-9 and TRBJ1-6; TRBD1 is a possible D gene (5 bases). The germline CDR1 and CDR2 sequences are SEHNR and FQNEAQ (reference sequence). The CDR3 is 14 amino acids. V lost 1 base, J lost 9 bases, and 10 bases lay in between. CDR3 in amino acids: CASSLGGTSSPLHF. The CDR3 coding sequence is TGTGCCAGCAGCTTAGGGGGCACATCTTCACCCCTCCACTTT.

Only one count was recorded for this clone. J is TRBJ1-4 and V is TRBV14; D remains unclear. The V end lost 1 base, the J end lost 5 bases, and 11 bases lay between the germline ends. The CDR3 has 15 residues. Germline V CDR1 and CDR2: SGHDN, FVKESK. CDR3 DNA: TGTGCCAGCAGCCAAGGAGGAAGATCAAATGAAAAACTGTTTTTT. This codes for CASSQGGRSNEKLFF.

The CDR3 reads CASSSIRQGLVTDTQYF. DNA for the CDR3: TGCGCCAGCAGCTCTATCAGACAGGGTCTCGTTACAGATACGCAGTATTTT. V is TRBV5-1 and J is TRBJ2-3, with 7 bases that match TRBD1. CDR3 length: 17 amino acids. Germline CDR1 SGHRS, CDR2 YFSETQ. After removal of 3 bases from V and 3 bases from J, the junction contained 13 bases not matched to a gene. Full variable domain (missing parts from reference TRBV5-1 and TRBJ2-3): KAGVTQTPRYLIKTRGQQVTLSCSPISGHRSVSWYQQTPGQGLQFLFEYFSETQRNKGNFPGRFSGRQFSNSRSEMNVSTLELGDSALYLCASSSIRQGLVTDTQYFGPGTRLTVL.

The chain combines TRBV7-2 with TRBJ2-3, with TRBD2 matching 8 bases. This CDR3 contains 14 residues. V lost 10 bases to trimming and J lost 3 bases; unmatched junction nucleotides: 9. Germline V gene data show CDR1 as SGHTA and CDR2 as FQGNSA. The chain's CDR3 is CATRAGGGTDTQYF. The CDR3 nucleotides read TGTGCCACCAGGGCGGGAGGAGGGACAGATACGCAGTATTTT. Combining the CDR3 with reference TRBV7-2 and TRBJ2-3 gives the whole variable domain GAGVSQSPSNKVTEKGKDVELRCDPISGHTALYWYRQSLGQGLEFLIYFQGNSAPDKSGLPSDRFSAERTGGSVSTLTIQRTQQEDSAVYLCATRAGGGTDTQYFGPGTRLTVL.

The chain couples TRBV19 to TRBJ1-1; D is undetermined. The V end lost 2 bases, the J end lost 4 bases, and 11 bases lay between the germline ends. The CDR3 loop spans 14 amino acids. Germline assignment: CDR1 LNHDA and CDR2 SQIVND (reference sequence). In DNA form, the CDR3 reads TGTGCCAGTAGTATACGGGGTGGAACCACTGAAGCTTTCTTT. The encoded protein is CASSIRGGTTEAFF.

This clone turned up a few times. The DNA of the CDR3 is TGTGCCAGCAGCTTATACAGGGCTTTTAGTACTAGTGGCTACACCTTC. Translated: CASSLYRAFSTSGYTF. The gene calls are TRBV13 and TRBJ1-2; possible D gene TRBD1, 6 bases. V lost 2 bases, J lost 7 bases, and 20 bases lay in between. CDR3 length: 16 residues. Germline loops: CDR1 PRHDT, CDR2 FYEKMQ (reference sequence).

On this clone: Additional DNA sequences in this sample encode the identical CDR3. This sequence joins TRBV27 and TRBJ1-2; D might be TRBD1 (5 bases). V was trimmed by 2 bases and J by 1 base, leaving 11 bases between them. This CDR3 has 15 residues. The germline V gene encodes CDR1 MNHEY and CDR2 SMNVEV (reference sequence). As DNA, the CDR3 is TGTGCCAGCAGTTTACGGGGGGGAGGTAACTATGGCTACACCTTC. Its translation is CASSLRGGGNYGYTF.

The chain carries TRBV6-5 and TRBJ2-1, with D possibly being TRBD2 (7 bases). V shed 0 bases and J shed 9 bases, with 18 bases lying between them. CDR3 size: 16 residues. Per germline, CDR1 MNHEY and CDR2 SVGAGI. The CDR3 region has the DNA TGTGCCAGCAGTTACTCTCGGGGGGCGCCAAGCACTGAGCAGTTCTTC. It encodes CASSYSRGAPSTEQFF.

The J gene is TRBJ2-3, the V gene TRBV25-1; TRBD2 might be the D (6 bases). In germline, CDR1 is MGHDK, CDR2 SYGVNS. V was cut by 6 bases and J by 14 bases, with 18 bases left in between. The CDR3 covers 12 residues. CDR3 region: CASSRDSRNPYF. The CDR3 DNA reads TGTGCCAGCAGCCGGGACTCCCGGAATCCGTATTTT. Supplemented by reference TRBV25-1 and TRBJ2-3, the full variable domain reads EADIYQTPRYLVIGTGKKITLECSQTMGHDKMYWYQQDPGMELHLIHYSYGVNSTEKGDLSSESTVSRIRTEHFPLTLESARPSHTSQYLCASSRDSRNPYFGPGTRLTVL.

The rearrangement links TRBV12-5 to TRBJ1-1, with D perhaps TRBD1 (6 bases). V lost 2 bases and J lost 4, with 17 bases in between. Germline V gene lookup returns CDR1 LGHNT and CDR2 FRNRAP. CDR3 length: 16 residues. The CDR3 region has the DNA TGTGCTAGTGGTTTGCCCCCAGGGGCTGGGGGCACTGAAGCTTTCTTT. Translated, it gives CASGLPPGAGGTEAFF.

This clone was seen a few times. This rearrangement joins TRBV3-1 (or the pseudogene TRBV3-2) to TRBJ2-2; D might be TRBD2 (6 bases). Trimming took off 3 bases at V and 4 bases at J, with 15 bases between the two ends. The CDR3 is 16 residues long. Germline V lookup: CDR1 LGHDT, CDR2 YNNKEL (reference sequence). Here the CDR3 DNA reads TGTGCCAGCAGCCATCCTGCGGGGATCAGCACCGGGGAGCTGTTTTTT. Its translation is CASSHPAGISTGELFF.

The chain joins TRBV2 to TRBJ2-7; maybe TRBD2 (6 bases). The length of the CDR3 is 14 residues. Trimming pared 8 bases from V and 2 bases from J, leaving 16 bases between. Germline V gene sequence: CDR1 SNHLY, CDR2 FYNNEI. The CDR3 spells CASEGELAPYEQYF. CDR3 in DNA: TGTGCCAGCGAGGGAGAACTAGCCCCCTACGAGCAGTACTTC.

DNA for the CDR3: TGTGCCAGCCAGGGTAACTATGGCTACACCTTC. Protein: CASQGNYGYTF. V is TRBV25-1 and J is TRBJ1-2; possibly TRBD1 for D (5 bases). Germline V lookup: CDR1 MGHDK, CDR2 SYGVNS. V lost 8 bases to trimming and J lost 1 base, with 5 bases between them. This CDR3 spans 11 amino acids.

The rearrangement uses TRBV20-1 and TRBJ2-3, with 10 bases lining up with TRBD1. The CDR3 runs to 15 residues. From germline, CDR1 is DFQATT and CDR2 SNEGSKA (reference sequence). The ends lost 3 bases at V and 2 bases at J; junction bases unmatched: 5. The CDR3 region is CSASGDRGYTDTQYF. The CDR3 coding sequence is TGCAGTGCTAGTGGGGACAGGGGATACACAGATACGCAGTATTTT.

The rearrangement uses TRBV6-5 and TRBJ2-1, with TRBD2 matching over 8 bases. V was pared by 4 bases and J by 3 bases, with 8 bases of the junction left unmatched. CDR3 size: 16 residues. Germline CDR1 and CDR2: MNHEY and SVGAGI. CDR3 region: CASSFKRERLYNEQFF. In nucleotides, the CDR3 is TGTGCCAGCAGTTTCAAGCGGGAGAGGCTCTACAATGAGCAGTTCTTC.

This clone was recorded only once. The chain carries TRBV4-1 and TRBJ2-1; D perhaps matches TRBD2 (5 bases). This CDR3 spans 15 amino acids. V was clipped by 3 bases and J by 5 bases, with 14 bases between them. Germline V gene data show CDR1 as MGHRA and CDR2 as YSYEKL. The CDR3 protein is CASSHPEPRDNEQFF. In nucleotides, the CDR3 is TGCGCCAGCAGCCATCCTGAGCCGAGGGACAATGAGCAGTTCTTC.

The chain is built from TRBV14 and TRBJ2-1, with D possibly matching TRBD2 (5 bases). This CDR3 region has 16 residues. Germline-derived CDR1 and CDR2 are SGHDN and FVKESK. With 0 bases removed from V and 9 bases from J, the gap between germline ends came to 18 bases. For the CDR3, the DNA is TGTGCCAGCAGCCAAGAGGGTCGGACTCGATGGAGTGAGCAGTTCTTC. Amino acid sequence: CASSQEGRTRWSEQFF.

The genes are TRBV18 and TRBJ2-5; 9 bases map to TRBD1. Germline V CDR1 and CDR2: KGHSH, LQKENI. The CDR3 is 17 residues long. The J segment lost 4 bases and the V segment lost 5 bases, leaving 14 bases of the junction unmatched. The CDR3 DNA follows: TGTGCCAGCTCATCCTCCTGGGGGACAGGGAGCGGAGAGACCCAGTACTTC. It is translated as CASSSSWGTGSGETQYF.

CDR3 region: CASSLGWGWTEAFF. The CDR3 coding sequence is TGTGCCAGCAGCTTAGGGTGGGGCTGGACTGAAGCTTTCTTT. This sequence joins TRBV11-2 and TRBJ1-1; tentatively, D is TRBD1 (5 bases). Germline CDR1 is SGHAT and CDR2 is FQNNGV. Trimming pared 1 base from V and 5 bases from J, leaving 11 bases between. The CDR3 spans 14 residues.

The chain's CDR3 is CASSPGTGAGYTF. As DNA, the CDR3 is TGTGCCAGCAGCCCGGGGACAGGGGCTGGCTACACCTTC. The genes are TRBV13 and TRBJ1-2, with 10 bases lining up with TRBD1. V trimming: 5 bases; J trimming: 7 bases; junction bases outside the gene matches: 4. Germline lookup yields CDR1 PRHDT and CDR2 FYEKMQ (reference sequence). The CDR3 sequence is 13 residues long.

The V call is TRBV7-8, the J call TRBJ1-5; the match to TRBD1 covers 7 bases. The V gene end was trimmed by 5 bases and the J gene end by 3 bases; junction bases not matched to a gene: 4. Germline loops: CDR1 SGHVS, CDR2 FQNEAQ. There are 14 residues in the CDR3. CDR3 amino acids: CASSHGTVNQPQHF. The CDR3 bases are TGTGCCAGCAGCCACGGGACAGTCAATCAGCCCCAGCATTTT. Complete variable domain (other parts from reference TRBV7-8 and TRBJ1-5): GAGVSQSPRYKVAKRGQDVALRCDPISGHVSLFWYQQALGQGPEFLTYFQNEAQLDKSGLPSDRFFAERPEGSVSTLKIQRTQQEDSAVYLCASSHGTVNQPQHFGDGTRLSIL.

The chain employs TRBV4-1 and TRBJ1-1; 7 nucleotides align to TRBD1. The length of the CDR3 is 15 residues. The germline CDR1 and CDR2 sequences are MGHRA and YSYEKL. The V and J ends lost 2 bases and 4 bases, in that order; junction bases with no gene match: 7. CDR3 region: CASSQHRQGGTEAFF. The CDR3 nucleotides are TGCGCCAGCAGCCAACATCGACAGGGAGGCACTGAAGCTTTCTTT.

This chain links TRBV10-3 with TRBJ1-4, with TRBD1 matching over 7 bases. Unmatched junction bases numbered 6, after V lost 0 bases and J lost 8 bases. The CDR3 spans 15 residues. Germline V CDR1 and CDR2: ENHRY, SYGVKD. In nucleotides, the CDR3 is TGTGCCATCAGTGAGTCAGGGGGCAGAGTGGAAAAACTGTTTTTT. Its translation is CAISESGGRVEKLFF.

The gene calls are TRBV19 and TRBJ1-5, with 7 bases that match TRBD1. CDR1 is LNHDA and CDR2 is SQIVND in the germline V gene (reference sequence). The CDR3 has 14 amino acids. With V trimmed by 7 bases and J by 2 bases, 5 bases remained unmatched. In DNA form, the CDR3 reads TGTGCCAGTACCCTCACAGGGGGCAATCAGCCCCAGCATTTT. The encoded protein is CASTLTGGNQPQHF.